The next 25 T cell receptor beta chains were all read from a single sample in a study of beta chain features in type 1 diabetes. Study-level results: All four CD4+ subsets from Type 1 diabetes patients carried moderately but significantly shorter TCRB CDR3s.

These TCRs' antigens remain unknown. Expressed TCRB transcripts were sequenced after all isolated RNA was converted to cDNA. Generated by immunoSEQ multiplex PCR, the TCRdb table keeps only in-frame clones and is missing some. The sample yields 200,000 to 300,000 clones, approximately 13% seen once. Input material: naive CD4+ T cells from blood. The receptors shown here come from a man younger than 45 with type 1 diabetes.

This clone turned up a few times. The chain uses TRBV9 and TRBJ1-1; D possibly corresponds to TRBD1 (6 bases). The CDR3 spans 15 residues. Between the trimmed V and J ends, which lost 0 bases and 3 bases, there was a span of 12 bases. Per germline, CDR1 SGDLS and CDR2 YYNGEE. The DNA for the CDR3 is TGTGCCAGCAGCGTAGGAAACAGGGATGACACTGAAGCTTTCTTT. Encoded protein: CASSVGNRDDTEAFF.

DNA of the CDR3: TGCGCCAGCAGCTTCGAAGGAACGGGAGGTGTCGGGGAGCTGTTTTTT. This codes for CASSFEGTGGVGELFF. V is TRBV5-1 and J is TRBJ2-2; 7 bases align to TRBD2. V lost 2 bases to trimming and J lost 7 bases; unmatched junction nucleotides: 11. The CDR3 is 16 amino acids. Looked up from germline, CDR1 is SGHRS and CDR2 is YFSETQ.

This chain uses TRBV2 with TRBJ1-1; TRBD1 might be the D (5 bases). From germline, CDR1 is SNHLY and CDR2 FYNNEI. The CDR3 runs 14 residues. V dropped 7 bases and J dropped 3 bases, with 15 bases sitting between them. The CDR3 is CASTPGRVDTEAFF. The CDR3 nucleotides are TGTGCCAGCACACCGGGCAGGGTGGACACTGAAGCTTTCTTT.

Only a few counts were recorded for this clone. This rearrangement joins TRBV7-9 to TRBJ1-2; 12 positions agree with TRBD1. J was trimmed by 4 bases and V by 4 bases; bases with no gene match: 4. The CDR3 contains 15 residues. Germline loops: CDR1 SEHNR, CDR2 FQNEAQ (reference sequence). CDR3 coding DNA: TGTGCCAGCAGCTCAGGGACAGGGGGCCTCTATGGCTACACCTTC. It translates to CASSSGTGGLYGYTF.

There are a few counts of this clone. V is TRBV5-4 and J is TRBJ2-5; 13 nucleotides align to TRBD2. CDR1 and CDR2 (germline): SGHNT, YYREEE (reference sequence). V was clipped by 4 bases and J by 5 bases; unmatched bases: 8. The CDR3 sequence is 16 residues long. The CDR3 reads CASSTRTSGSGETQYF. The CDR3 bases are TGTGCCAGCAGCACCCGGACTAGCGGGAGCGGTGAGACCCAGTACTTC.

The V and J genes are TRBV11-2 and TRBJ1-2; TRBD1 is a possible D gene (6 bases). The length of the CDR3 is 14 residues. The germline CDR1 and CDR2 sequences are SGHAT and FQNNGV. V was trimmed by 5 bases and J by 8 bases, leaving 18 bases between them. The CDR3 DNA follows: TGTGCCAGCAGCACAGACTACCAGGGGAGCGGCTACACCTTC. This sequence encodes CASSTDYQGSGYTF. Based on the CDR3 plus reference TRBV11-2 and TRBJ1-2, the full variable domain is EAGVAQSPRYKIIEKRQSVAFWCNPISGHATLYWYQQILGQGPKLLIQFQNNGVVDDSQLPKDRFSAERLKGVDSTLKIQPAKLEDSAVYLCASSTDYQGSGYTFGSGTRLTVV.

The V and J genes are TRBV7-2 and TRBJ2-7; D might be TRBD2 (6 bases). The CDR3 contains 13 residues. V gave up 11 bases and J gave up 2 bases, with 16 bases separating them. Germline-derived CDR1 and CDR2 are SGHTA and FQGNSA. The DNA for the CDR3 is TGTGCCTCCTCTGGCGGGGATACCTACGAGCAGTACTTC. This gives the protein CASSGGDTYEQYF. The whole variable domain, remainder taken from reference TRBV7-2 and TRBJ2-7, is GAGVSQSPSNKVTEKGKDVELRCDPISGHTALYWYRQSLGQGLEFLIYFQGNSAPDKSGLPSDRFSAERTGGSVSTLTIQRTQQEDSAVYLCASSGGDTYEQYFGPGTRLTVT.

This clone was observed a few times. CDR3 region: CASSPPTGRGTEAFF. CDR3 in DNA: TGTGCCAGTAGCCCGCCGACAGGAAGAGGGACTGAAGCTTTCTTT. This chain links TRBV19 with TRBJ1-1; possible D gene TRBD1, 6 bases. The CDR3 sequence is 15 residues long. Germline CDR1 reads LNHDA; CDR2 reads SQIVND (reference sequence). The V and J ends lost 6 bases and 5 bases respectively, with 19 bases between them. The variable domain in full, with the rest retrieved from reference TRBV19 and TRBJ1-1, is DGGITQSPKYLFRKEGQNVTLSCEQNLNHDAMYWYRQDPGQGLRLIYYSQIVNDFQKGDIAEGYSVSREKKESFPLTVTSAQKNPTAFYLCASSPPTGRGTEAFFGQGTRLTVV.

This chain connects TRBV18 to TRBJ1-1; D remains unclear. V was clipped by 2 bases and J by 4 bases, with 14 bases between them. CDR1 is KGHSH, CDR2 LQKENI, per germline. The CDR3 extends over 15 amino acids. CDR3 residues: CASSPVEGSGTEAFF. Here the CDR3 DNA reads TGTGCCAGCTCACCAGTGGAGGGCAGCGGCACTGAAGCTTTCTTT.

V gene TRBV4-1 combines with J gene TRBJ2-7; the match to TRBD1 covers 9 bases. The CDR3 covers 16 residues. The V gene's germline CDR1 is MGHRA and CDR2 YSYEKL. J gave up 3 bases and V 1 base, and 7 bases lay outside the gene matches. This CDR3 reads CASSQGVLTGGYEQYF. The CDR3 DNA follows: TGCGCCAGCAGCCAAGGAGTTCTGACAGGGGGCTACGAGCAGTACTTC.

This clone was seen more than once but under ten times. This chain links TRBV4-2 with TRBJ1-1, with D maybe TRBD1 (6 bases). V was pared by 4 bases and J by 6 bases, with 15 bases between. The CDR3 covers 14 residues. In germline, CDR1 is LGHNA, CDR2 YNFKEQ. CDR3 sequence (DNA): TGTGCCAGCAGCCGACCCGACAGGTCCGCTGAAGCTTTCTTT. This sequence encodes CASSRPDRSAEAFF.

The chain employs TRBV5-1 and TRBJ2-5; no clear D gene. The germline gives CDR1 SGHRS, CDR2 YFSETQ. V lost 0 bases and J 0 bases, leaving 6 bases between the germline ends. The CDR3 is 14 amino acids. The CDR3 DNA is TGCGCCAGCAGCTTGGGAACAGACCAAGAGACCCAGTACTTC. This gives the protein CASSLGTDQETQYF.

This clone was seen a few times. The CDR3 reads CASSRTGIGYNEQFF. CDR3 sequence (DNA): TGCGCCAGCAGCCGGACAGGGATCGGCTACAATGAGCAGTTCTTC. The chain has TRBV4-1 and TRBJ2-1; 8 bases are a match to TRBD1. The CDR3 is 15 amino acids. The ends lost 4 bases at V and 3 bases at J; junction bases unmatched: 5. The germline CDR1 and CDR2 sequences are MGHRA and YSYEKL.

This clone was observed a handful of times. The CDR3 DNA follows: TGCGCCAGCAGGGCTAGCGCCCAGTACTCCTACGAGCAGTACTTC. Its translation is CASRASAQYSYEQYF. The genes are TRBV5-1 and TRBJ2-7; D may be TRBD2 (6 bases). The germline CDR1 and CDR2 sequences are SGHRS and YFSETQ. The CDR3 totals 15 residues. V lost 5 bases and J 0 bases, leaving 15 bases between the germline ends.

The rearrangement links TRBV18 to TRBJ2-4, with no clear D. This CDR3 region has 14 residues. Trimming removed 1 base from V and 10 bases from J, with 14 bases in between. CDR1 and CDR2 (germline): KGHSH, LQKENI. CDR3 in DNA: TGTGCCAGCTCACCACAGACCGCAGGCGAAATTCAGTACTTC. Its translation is CASSPQTAGEIQYF.

This clone was recorded a few times. This chain connects TRBV7-9 to TRBJ2-7; maybe TRBD1 (6 bases). This CDR3 is 15 amino acids long. Trimming removed 4 bases from V and 4 bases from J, with 17 bases in between. The V gene's germline CDR1 is SEHNR and CDR2 FQNEAQ (reference sequence). The CDR3 DNA sequence: TGTGCCAGCAGCTCCCCGGGACACGGGATTTACGAGCAGTACTTC. Its protein product is CASSSPGHGIYEQYF.

This clone has just a few counts. The CDR3 spells CASSPKTGGASSHGYTF. The CDR3 coding sequence is TGTGCCAGCAGCCCCAAGACAGGGGGCGCCTCAAGCCATGGCTACACCTTC. The chain links TRBV7-9 to TRBJ1-2; 10 positions match TRBD1. The CDR3 is made up of 17 amino acids. In germline, CDR1 is SEHNR, CDR2 FQNEAQ (reference sequence). Trimming removed 5 bases from V and 6 bases from J; junction bases left unmatched: 15.

There are a few counts of this clone. The chain carries TRBV30 and TRBJ2-7, with TRBD1 identical over 7 bases. This CDR3 contains 12 residues. J lost 6 bases, V lost 4 bases, and 6 bases had no gene match. Germline V gene lookup returns CDR1 GTSNPN and CDR2 SVGIG (reference sequence). CDR3 region: CAWKQGVGEQYF. The CDR3 nucleotides are TGTGCCTGGAAGCAGGGGGTGGGCGAGCAGTACTTC.

V is TRBV6-4 and J is TRBJ2-7, with a possible D match to TRBD1 (6 bases). V lost 3 bases and J 3 bases, leaving 12 bases between the germline ends. CDR1 MRHNA and CDR2 SNTAGT come from the germline V gene. The CDR3 is 14 amino acids. The CDR3 sequence: CASSDWDTLYEQYF. The CDR3 nucleotides are TGTGCCAGCAGTGATTGGGACACCCTCTACGAGCAGTACTTC.

This clone occurred a few times. The gene calls are TRBV11-1 and TRBJ2-2; D is unresolved. Germline values: CDR1 SGHAT, CDR2 FQDESV (reference sequence). CDR3 length: 14 residues. Trimming removed 6 bases at V and 3 bases at J, with 11 bases between. The CDR3 sequence: CASSPTSDTGELFF. The CDR3 coding sequence is TGTGCCAGCAGTCCCACCTCGGACACCGGGGAGCTGTTTTTT.

The rearrangement joins TRBV9 to TRBJ2-3; TRBD1 is a possible D gene (5 bases). Deletions cut 0 bases from V and 5 bases from J, with 13 bases between. The CDR3 loop spans 15 amino acids. Germline V gene data show CDR1 as SGDLS and CDR2 as YYNGEE. In DNA, the CDR3 is TGTGCCAGCAGCGTAGTAGGGGCCGTCCGAGATACGCAGTATTTT. This sequence encodes CASSVVGAVRDTQYF. Using reference TRBV9 and TRBJ2-3 for the parts outside the CDR3, the full variable domain is DSGVTQTPKHLITATGQRVTLRCSPRSGDLSVYWYQQSLDQGLQFLIQYYNGEERAKGNILERFSAQQFPDLHSELNLSSLELGDSALYFCASSVVGAVRDTQYFGPGTRLTVL.

The chain is built from TRBV19 and TRBJ2-7, with 9 positions matching TRBD1. Trimming cost V 3 bases and J 3 bases; bases outside gene matches: 3. Germline CDR1 reads LNHDA; CDR2 reads SQIVND (reference sequence). CDR3 length: 14 residues. CDR3 loop: CASSIRDRVYEQYF. The CDR3 DNA reads TGTGCCAGTAGTATCCGGGACAGGGTCTACGAGCAGTACTTC.

The chain links TRBV6-1 to TRBJ2-3; 7 bases are shared with TRBD2. Trimming took 3 bases from V and 0 from J; bases not matched to a gene: 6. This CDR3 contains 16 residues. CDR1 is MNHNS and CDR2 is SASEGT in the germline V gene. Written as DNA, the CDR3 is TGTGCCAGCAGTGAGGCTAGCGGAACTAGCACAGATACGCAGTATTTT. Translated: CASSEASGTSTDTQYF.

This clone turned up a few times. J is TRBJ2-5 and V is TRBV6-5; no definite D call. Trimming removed 9 bases at V and 5 bases at J, with 7 bases between. The CDR3 extends over 10 amino acids. Per the germline V gene, CDR1 is MNHEY and CDR2 is SVGAGI. CDR3 in amino acids: CARSRETQYF. For the CDR3, the DNA is TGTGCCAGGAGTCGGGAGACCCAGTACTTC.

This clone was found a few times. The V gene is TRBV5-1, the J gene TRBJ2-2; 11 positions match TRBD2. V was pared by 2 bases and J by 5 bases, with 5 bases of the junction left unmatched. Germline lookup yields CDR1 SGHRS and CDR2 YFSETQ. The CDR3 is 16 amino acids. CDR3 nucleotides: TGCGCCAGCAGCTTCACTAGCGGGAGTAAAACCGGGGAGCTGTTTTTT. Translated: CASSFTSGSKTGELFF.